This note documents a single T cell receptor beta chain sequence. The data were obtained in a study of blood T cell repertoires in COVID-19. Clones were sequenced by immunoSEQ multiplex PCR, and TCRdb holds only the in-frame ones, with some missing. The repertoire holds under 250,000 clones, with around 90% as singletons. CDR1 SGHTA and CDR2 FQGNSA come from the germline V gene. V lost 5 bases and J lost 5; bases outside the gene matches: 9. The CDR3 runs 15 residues. Sequenced input: peripheral blood. The rearrangement joins TRBV7-2 to TRBJ2-7; TRBD1 agrees at 10 bases. The clonotype was recovered from a woman in her seventies with active or convalescent COVID-19. The CDR3 DNA reads as TGTGCCAGCAGCGCAACCGACAGGGGGCGGCACGAGCAGTACTTC. Translation: CASSATDRGRHEQYF.